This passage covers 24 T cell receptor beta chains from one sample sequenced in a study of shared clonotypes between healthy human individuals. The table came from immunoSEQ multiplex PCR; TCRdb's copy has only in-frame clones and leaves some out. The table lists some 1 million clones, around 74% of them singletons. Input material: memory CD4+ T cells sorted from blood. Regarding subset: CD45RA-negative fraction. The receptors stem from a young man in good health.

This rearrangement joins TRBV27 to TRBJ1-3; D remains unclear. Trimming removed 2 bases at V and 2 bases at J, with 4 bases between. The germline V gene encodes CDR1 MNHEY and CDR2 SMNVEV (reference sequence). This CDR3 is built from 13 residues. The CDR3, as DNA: TGTGCCAGCAGTTTAACAGCTGGAAACACCATATATTTT. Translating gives CASSLTAGNTIYF.

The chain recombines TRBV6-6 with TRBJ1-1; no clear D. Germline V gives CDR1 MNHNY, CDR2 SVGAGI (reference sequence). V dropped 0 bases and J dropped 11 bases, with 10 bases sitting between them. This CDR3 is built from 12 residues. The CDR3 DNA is TGTGCCAGCAGTTACTCTCCCAGCAAGGCTTTCTTT. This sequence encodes CASSYSPSKAFF.

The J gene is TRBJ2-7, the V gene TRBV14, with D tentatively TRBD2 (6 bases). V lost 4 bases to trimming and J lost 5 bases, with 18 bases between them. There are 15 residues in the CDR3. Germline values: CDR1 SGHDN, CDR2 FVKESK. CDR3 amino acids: CASSLPPLRGNEQYF. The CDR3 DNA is TGTGCCAGCAGCCTCCCGCCCCTCCGGGGGAACGAGCAGTACTTC.

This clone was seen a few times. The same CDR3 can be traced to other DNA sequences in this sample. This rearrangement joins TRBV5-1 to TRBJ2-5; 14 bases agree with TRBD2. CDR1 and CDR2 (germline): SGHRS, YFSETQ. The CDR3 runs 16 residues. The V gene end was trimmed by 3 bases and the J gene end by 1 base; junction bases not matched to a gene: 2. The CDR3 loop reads CASSSGLAGGQETQYF. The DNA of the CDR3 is TGCGCCAGCAGCTCCGGACTAGCGGGGGGCCAAGAGACCCAGTACTTC.

CDR3 amino acids: CASSRGIENTEAFF. Written as DNA, the CDR3 is TGTGCCAGCAGTAGGGGCATCGAGAACACTGAAGCTTTCTTT. This chain uses TRBV6-5 with TRBJ1-1; possibly TRBD1 for D (5 bases). There are 14 residues in the CDR3. In germline, CDR1 is MNHEY, CDR2 SVGAGI. V was pared by 5 bases and J by 1 base, with 11 bases between.

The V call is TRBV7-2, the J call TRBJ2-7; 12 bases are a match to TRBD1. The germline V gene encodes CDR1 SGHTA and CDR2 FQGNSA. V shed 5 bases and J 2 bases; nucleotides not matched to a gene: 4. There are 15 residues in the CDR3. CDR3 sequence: CASSIRDRGPYEQYF. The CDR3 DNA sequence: TGTGCCAGCAGCATCCGGGACAGGGGGCCCTACGAGCAGTACTTC.

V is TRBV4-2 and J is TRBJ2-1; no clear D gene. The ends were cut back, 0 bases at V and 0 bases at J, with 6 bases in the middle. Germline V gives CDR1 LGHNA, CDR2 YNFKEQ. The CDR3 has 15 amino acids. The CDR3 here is CASSQEDSSYNEQFF. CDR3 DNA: TGTGCCAGCAGCCAAGAGGATAGCTCCTACAATGAGCAGTTCTTC.

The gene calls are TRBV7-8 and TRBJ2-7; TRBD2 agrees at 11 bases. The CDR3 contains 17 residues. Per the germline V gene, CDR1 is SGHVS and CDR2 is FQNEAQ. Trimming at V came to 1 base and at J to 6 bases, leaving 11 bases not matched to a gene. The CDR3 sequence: CASSLDLAGGHFPEQYF. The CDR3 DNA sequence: TGTGCCAGCAGCTTAGATCTAGCGGGGGGACACTTCCCCGAGCAGTACTTC. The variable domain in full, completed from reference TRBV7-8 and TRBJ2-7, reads GAGVSQSPRYKVAKRGQDVALRCDPISGHVSLFWYQQALGQGPEFLTYFQNEAQLDKSGLPSDRFFAERPEGSVSTLKIQRTQQEDSAVYLCASSLDLAGGHFPEQYFGPGTRLTVT.

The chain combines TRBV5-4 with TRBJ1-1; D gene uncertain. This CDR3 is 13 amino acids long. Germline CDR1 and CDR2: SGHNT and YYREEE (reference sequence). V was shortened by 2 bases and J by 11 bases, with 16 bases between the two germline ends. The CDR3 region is CASSFGLNERAFF. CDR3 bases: TGTGCCAGCAGCTTTGGCCTGAACGAGCGCGCTTTCTTT.

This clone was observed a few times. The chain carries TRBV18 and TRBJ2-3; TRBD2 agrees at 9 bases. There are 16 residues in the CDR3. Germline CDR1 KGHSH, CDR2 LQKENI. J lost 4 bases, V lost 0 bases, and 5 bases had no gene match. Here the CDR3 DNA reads TGTGCCAGCTCACCACCGATAGCGGGGGCCTCAGATACGCAGTATTTT. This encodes CASSPPIAGASDTQYF.

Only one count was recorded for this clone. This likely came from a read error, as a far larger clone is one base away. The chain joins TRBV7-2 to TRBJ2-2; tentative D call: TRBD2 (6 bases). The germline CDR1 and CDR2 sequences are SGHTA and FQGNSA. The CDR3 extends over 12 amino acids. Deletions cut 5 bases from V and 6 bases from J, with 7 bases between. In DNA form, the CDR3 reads TGTGCCAGCAGCCCGGGGGCCGGGGAGCTGTTTTTT. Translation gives CASSPGAGELFF.

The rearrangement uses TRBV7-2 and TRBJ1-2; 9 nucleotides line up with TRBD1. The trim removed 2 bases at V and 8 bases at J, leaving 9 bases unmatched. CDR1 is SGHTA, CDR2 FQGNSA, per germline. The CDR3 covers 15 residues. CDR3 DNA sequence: TGTGCCAGCAGCTTACCTCGGGACAGGGTGGAGGGCTACACCTTC. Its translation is CASSLPRDRVEGYTF.

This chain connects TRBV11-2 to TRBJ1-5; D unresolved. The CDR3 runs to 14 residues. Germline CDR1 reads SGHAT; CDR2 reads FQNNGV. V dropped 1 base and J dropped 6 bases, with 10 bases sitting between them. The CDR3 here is CASSLAEGGQPQHF. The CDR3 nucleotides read TGTGCCAGCAGCTTAGCGGAGGGAGGTCAGCCCCAGCATTTT. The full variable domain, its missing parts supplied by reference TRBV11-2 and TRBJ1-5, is EAGVAQSPRYKIIEKRQSVAFWCNPISGHATLYWYQQILGQGPKLLIQFQNNGVVDDSQLPKDRFSAERLKGVDSTLKIQPAKLEDSAVYLCASSLAEGGQPQHFGDGTRLSIL.

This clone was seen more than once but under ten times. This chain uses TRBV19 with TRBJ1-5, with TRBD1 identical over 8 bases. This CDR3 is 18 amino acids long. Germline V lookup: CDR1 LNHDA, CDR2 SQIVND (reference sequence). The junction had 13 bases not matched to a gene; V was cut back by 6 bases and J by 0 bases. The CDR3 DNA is TGTGCCAGTAGCGCCGGGACAGGAAGCAAATATAGCAATCAGCCCCAGCATTTT. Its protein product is CASSAGTGSKYSNQPQHF.

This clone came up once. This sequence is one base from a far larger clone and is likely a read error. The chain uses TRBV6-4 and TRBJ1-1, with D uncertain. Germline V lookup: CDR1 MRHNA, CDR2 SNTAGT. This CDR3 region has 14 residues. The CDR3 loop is CANSDSSMNTEAFF. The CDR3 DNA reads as TGTGCCAACAGTGACTCGTCCATGAACACTGAAGCTTTCTTT.

CDR3 DNA: TGTGCCAGCAGCGCCGGACCCCTCTATGGCTACACCTTC. It translates to CASSAGPLYGYTF. The chain couples TRBV7-8 to TRBJ1-2; D not certain. Per the germline V gene, CDR1 is SGHVS and CDR2 is FQNEAQ. V dropped 5 bases and J dropped 4 bases, with 11 bases sitting between them. This CDR3 is 13 amino acids long.

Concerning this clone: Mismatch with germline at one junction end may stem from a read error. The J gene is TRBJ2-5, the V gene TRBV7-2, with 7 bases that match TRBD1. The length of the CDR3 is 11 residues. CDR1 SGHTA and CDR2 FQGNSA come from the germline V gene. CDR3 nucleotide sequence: TGTGCCAGCAGCTCAGACAGGGCCCCAGACTTC. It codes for CASSSDRAPDF.

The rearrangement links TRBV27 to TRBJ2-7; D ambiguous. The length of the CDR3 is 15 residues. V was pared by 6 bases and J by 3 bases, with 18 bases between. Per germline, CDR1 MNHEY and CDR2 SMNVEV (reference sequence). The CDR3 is CASSRPGLTIYEQYF. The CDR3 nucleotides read TGTGCCAGCAGCCGCCCCGGGCTGACGATCTACGAGCAGTACTTC.

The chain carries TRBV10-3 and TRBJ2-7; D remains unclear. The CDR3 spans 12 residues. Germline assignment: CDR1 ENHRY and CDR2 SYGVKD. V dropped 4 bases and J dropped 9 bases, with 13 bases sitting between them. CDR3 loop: CAISGVERGQYF. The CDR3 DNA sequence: TGTGCCATCAGTGGGGTTGAGCGCGGGCAGTACTTC.

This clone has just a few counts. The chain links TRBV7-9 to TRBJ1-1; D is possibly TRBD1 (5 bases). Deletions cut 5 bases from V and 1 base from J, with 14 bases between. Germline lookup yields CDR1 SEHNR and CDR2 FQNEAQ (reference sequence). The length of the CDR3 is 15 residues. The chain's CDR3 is CASSLGAQGNTEAFF. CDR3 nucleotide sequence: TGTGCCAGCAGCCTCGGTGCGCAGGGGAACACTGAAGCTTTCTTT.

CDR3 protein: CASSGQGREQFF. The CDR3 nucleotides are TGCGCCAGCTCGGGACAGGGAAGGGAGCAGTTCTTC. The V and J genes are TRBV5-1 and TRBJ2-1; 9 bases agree with TRBD1. V was clipped by 7 bases and J by 10 bases; unmatched bases: 6. CDR3 length: 12 residues. Germline loops: CDR1 SGHRS, CDR2 YFSETQ. The complete variable domain, with remaining parts taken from reference TRBV5-1 and TRBJ2-1, reads KAGVTQTPRYLIKTRGQQVTLSCSPISGHRSVSWYQQTPGQGLQFLFEYFSETQRNKGNFPGRFSGRQFSNSRSEMNVSTLELGDSALYLCASSGQGREQFFGPGTRLTVL.

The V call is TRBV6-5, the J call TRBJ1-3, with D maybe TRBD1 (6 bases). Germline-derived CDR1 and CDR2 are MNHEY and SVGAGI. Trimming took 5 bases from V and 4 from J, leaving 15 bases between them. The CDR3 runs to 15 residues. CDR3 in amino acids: CASSKTGSAGNTIYF. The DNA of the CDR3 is TGTGCCAGCAGTAAAACAGGGTCGGCGGGAAACACCATATATTTT.

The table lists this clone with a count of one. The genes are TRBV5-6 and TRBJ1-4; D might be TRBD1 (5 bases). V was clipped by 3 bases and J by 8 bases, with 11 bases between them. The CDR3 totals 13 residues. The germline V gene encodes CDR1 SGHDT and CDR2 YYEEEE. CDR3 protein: CASSSRGVEKLFF. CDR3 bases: TGTGCCAGCAGCTCCAGAGGGGTCGAAAAACTGTTTTTT.

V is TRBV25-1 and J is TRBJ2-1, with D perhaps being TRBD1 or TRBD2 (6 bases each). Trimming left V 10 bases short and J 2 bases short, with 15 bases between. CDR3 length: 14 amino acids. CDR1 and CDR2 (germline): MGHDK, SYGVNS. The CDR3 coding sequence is TGTGCCAAAACAGGGACTCGAGCCTACAATGAGCAGTTCTTC. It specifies CAKTGTRAYNEQFF.